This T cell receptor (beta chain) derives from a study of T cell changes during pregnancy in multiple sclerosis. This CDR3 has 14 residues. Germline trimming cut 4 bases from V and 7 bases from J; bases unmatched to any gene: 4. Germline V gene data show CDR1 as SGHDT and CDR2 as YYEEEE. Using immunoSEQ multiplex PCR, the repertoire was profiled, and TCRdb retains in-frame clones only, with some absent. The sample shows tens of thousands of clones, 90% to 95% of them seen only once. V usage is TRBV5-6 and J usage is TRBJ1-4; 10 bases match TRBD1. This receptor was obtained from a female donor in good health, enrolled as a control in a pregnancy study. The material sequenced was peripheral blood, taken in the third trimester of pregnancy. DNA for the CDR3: TGTGCCAGCAGCCCCCGGACAGGGGGTGAAAAACTGTTTTTT. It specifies CASSPRTGGEKLFF.